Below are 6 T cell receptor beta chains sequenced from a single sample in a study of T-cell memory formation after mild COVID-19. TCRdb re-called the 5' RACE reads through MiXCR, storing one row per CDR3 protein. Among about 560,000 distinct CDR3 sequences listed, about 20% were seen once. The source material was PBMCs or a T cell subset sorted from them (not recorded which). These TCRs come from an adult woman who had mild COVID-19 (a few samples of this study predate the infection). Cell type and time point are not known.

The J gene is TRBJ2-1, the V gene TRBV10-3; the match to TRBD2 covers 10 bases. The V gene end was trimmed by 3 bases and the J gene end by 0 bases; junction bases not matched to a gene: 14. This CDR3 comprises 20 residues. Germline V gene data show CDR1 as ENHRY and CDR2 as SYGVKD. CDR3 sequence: CAISDSGGLAAVVSYNEQFF. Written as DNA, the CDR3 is TGTGCCATCAGTGACTCGGGAGGACTAGCGGCCGTGGTCTCCTACAATGAGCAGTTCTTC.

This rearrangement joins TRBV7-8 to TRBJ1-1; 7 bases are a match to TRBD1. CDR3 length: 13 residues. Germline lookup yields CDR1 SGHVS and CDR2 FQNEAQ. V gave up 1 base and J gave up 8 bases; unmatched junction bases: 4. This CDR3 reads CASSLGQGLEAFF. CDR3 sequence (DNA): TGTGCCAGCAGCTTAGGACAGGGTCTCGAAGCTTTCTTT.

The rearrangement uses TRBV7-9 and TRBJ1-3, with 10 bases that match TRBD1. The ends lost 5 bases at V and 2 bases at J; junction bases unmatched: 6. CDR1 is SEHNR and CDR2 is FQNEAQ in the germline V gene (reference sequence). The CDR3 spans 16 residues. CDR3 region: CASSAVDRGTGNTIYF. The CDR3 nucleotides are TGTGCCAGCAGCGCCGTGGACAGGGGGACTGGAAACACCATATATTTT.

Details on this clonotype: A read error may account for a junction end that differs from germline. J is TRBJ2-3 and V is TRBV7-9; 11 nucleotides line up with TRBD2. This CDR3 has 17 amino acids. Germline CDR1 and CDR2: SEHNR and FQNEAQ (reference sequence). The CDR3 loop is CASSLRRTSGRTDTQYF. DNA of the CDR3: TGTGCCAGCAGCCTCCGTAGGACTAGCGGGCGCACGGATACGCAGTATTTT.

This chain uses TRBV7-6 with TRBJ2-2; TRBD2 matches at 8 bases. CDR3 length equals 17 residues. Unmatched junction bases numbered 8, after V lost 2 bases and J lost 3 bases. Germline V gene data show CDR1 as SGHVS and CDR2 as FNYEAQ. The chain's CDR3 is CASSLRLSGGDTGELFF. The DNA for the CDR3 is TGTGCCAGCAGCTTAAGGCTTTCGGGAGGGGACACCGGGGAGCTGTTTTTT.

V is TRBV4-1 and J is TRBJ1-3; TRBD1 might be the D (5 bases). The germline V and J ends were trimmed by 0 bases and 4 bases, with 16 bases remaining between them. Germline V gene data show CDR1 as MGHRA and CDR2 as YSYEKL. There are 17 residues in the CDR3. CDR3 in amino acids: CASSQDSGTYFGNTIYF. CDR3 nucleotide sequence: TGCGCCAGCAGCCAAGATTCGGGGACCTATTTCGGAAACACCATATATTTT.